This paragraph covers one T cell receptor (beta chain) sequence. Its antigen is currently not known. Per-nucleotide qualities are absent, and no much larger clonotype sits a single base away. The sample is drawn from a study of blood T cell repertoires in COVID-19 (dated by TCRdb to the early 2020s). In the study overall: Samples covering the acute and convalescent phases of COVID-19 were provided by collaborators in the United States, Italy and Spain. The prospective study material was composed of cDNA or gDNA derived from T cells, B-cell-depleted T cells, or PBMCs. The dataset comprised deeply sampled blood TCRbeta repertoires from subjects exposed to, actively infected with, or recovered from COVID-19. Samples came from the ongoing ImmuneRACE study (first 160 participants) plus 1,254 subjects from 6 global collaborators. Sample metadata almost always included a de-identified subject ID, COVID-19 status, age in years and sex. The repertoires were released in a freely available public database intended as a resource for research on the immune response to SARS-CoV-2. Where HLA class I and class II types were available, the types were taken from metadata supplied by the sample provider, not from assay-based typing. Overall study outcomes, separate from this receptor: How much clinical and demographic metadata was included differed by source and by participant, and the metadata was provided uncurated.

Whole blood was collected in K2EDTA tubes by collaborating institutions according to the institutions' own protocols. For TCRbeta analysis, collaborator samples were shipped as frozen whole blood, as isolated PBMCs, or as DNA extracted from either sample type. TCRbeta CDR3 regions were amplified from genomic DNA using the immunoSEQ Assay, a bias-controlled multiplex PCR. From the authors' description of their analysis: The number of nucleated cells in each sample was estimated from the amplification of reference gene primers within the assay. To quantify the absolute abundance of each unique TCRbeta CDR3 rearrangement, sequence reads were collapsed and filtered. Productive Simpson clonality was computed per sample as the square root of Simpson's diversity index over productive rearrangements. Drawn from immuneACCESS, this table holds only the in-frame rearrangements with V and J called that TCRdb kept. Clones are partly lost; checked studies trace under half to an unresolved V gene and leave the rest unexplained. V, J and clone size reflect that table, while D and trimming were determined from the DNA. The sample has roughly 180,000 clones on record, roughly nine tenths of them singletons. The ten largest clones represent 2.1% of the sample.

The germline V gene (reference sequence) provides CDR1 GTSNPN and CDR2 SVGIG. V is reduced by 4 bases and J by 2 bases, leaving a spacing of 15 bases between them. CDR3 length: 15 amino acids, cysteine to phenylalanine. Only the CDR3 portion is preserved as DNA: 45 bases, with reading frame beginning at the first base. Recombination connected TRBV30 to TRBJ1-3, with an unclear D gene assignment. The clonotype originates from a man in his 70s with active or convalescent COVID-19. The sequenced sample consisted of peripheral blood. The sequence in DNA is TGTGCCTGGACGCGTCCGGGTATGGCTGGAAACACCATATATTTT. It codes for CAWTRPGMAGNTIYF. When the CDR3 is completed using the reference TRBV30 and TRBJ1-3 genes on either side, the full variable domain is SQTIHQWPATLVQPVGSPLSLECTVEGTSNPNLYWYRQAAGRGLQLLFYSVGIGQISSEVPQNLSASRPQDRQFILSSKKLLLSDSGFYLCAWTRPGMAGNTIYFGEGSWLTVV.